These T cell receptor beta chains were read from a single sample in a study of CD8 T cells in ankylosing spondylitis. TCRdb re-called the 5' RACE reads through MiXCR, storing one row per CDR3 protein. Of 250,000 or so distinct CDR3 sequences listed, over 15% are singletons. Material for sequencing was blood, either unsorted or a sorted T cell fraction (not recorded which). These receptors came from a male donor with ankylosing spondylitis or in good health (not recorded which). CDR3s include the opening cysteine and the closing phenylalanine or tryptophan. D genes are given only for firm matches. Clone size, where shown, is once, few, many, or a class for clones that have expanded.

>TRBJ2-7|TRBV5-1|TRBD1|few
TGCGCCAGCAGCTTGGAAGAGGGGGCCCACGAGCAGTACTTC
CASSLEEGAHEQYF
>TRBJ2-7|TRBV6-2/TRBV6-3|.|few
TGTGCCAGCAGTTACAGTCCAGGACATTCCTACGAGCAGTACTTC
CASSYSPGHSYEQYF
>TRBJ2-7|TRBV12-3/TRBV12-4|TRBD1|.
TGTGCCAGCAGCCGTCCGGGACAGGGGGCTTACGAGCAGTACTTC
CASSRPGQGAYEQYF
>TRBJ2-7|TRBV4-2|.|many
TGTGCCAGCAGCCAAGAGTACGTTGGGTTCTCCTACGAGCAGTACTTC
CASSQEYVGFSYEQYF
>TRBJ2-7|TRBV12-3/TRBV12-4|TRBD2|.
TGTGCCAGCAGTATTGTGCTAGCGGGAGGGCCCGGGTACGAGCAGTACTTC
CASSIVLAGGPGYEQYF
>TRBJ2-7|TRBV4-1|.|.
TGCGCCAGCAGCCAAGTAGTGGCCGGAGCAGACGAGCAGTACTTC
CASSQVVAGADEQYF
>TRBJ2-2|TRBV19|.|.
TGTGCCAGTAAGGGGGTGTCACCCGGGGAGCTGTTTTTT
CASKGVSPGELFF
>TRBJ2-5|TRBV6-2/TRBV6-3|.|.
TGTGCCAGTCGGGGACCAGAAGACCAGTACTTC
CASRGPEDQYF
>TRBJ2-3|TRBV18|TRBD2|few
TGTGCCAGCTCACCACGGAGGGAAAGCGGGGTCACAGATACGCAGTATTTT
CASSPRRESGVTDTQYF
>TRBJ1-4|TRBV9|.|many
TGTGCCAGCAGCGTTAGTGGGGGCACTAATGAAAAACTGTTTTTT
CASSVSGGTNEKLFF
>TRBJ2-5|TRBV29-1|.|few
TGCAGCGTTGAAGATGAGGGAGACGAGACCCAGTACTTC
CSVEDEGDETQYF
>TRBJ1-3|TRBV9|.|many
TGTGCCAGCAGCGTCGGTGCCGCAACTGGAAACACCATATATTTT
CASSVGAATGNTIYF
>TRBJ2-1|TRBV12-3/TRBV12-4|.|many
TGTGCCAGCAGTCCAGACAACTCCTACAATGAGCAGTTCTTC
CASSPDNSYNEQFF
>TRBJ2-1|TRBV6-2/TRBV6-3|TRBD1|once
TGTGCCAGCAGTTTGGGGGACAGCAATGAGCAGTTCTTC
CASSLGDSNEQFF
>TRBJ2-3|TRBV27|TRBD2|.
TGTGCCAGCAGTTTATGGGCTGAAGCGGGGAGCACAGATACGCAGTATTTT
CASSLWAEAGSTDTQYF
>TRBJ2-7|TRBV20-1|.|many
TGCAGTGCTTACACTCAGAATGGCTACGAGCAGTACTTC
CSAYTQNGYEQYF
>TRBJ2-7|TRBV4-1|.|.
TGCGCCAGCAGCCAGGTCGGAGGGGTTTCCGAGCAGTACTTC
CASSQVGGVSEQYF
>TRBJ2-3|TRBV29-1|TRBD2|few
TGCAGCGTTGAAGATCTCCTAGGCGAGCTAGCGGGGGTCTCTGGGTTAGATACGCAGTATTTT
CSVEDLLGELAGVSGLDTQYF
>TRBJ2-7|TRBV20-1|TRBD2|few
TGCAGTGCTAGAGATCGCGGGACTAGCGGGACCTACGAGCAGTACTTC
CSARDRGTSGTYEQYF
>TRBJ2-7|TRBV7-2|.|.
TGTGCCAGCAGCTTAGCATGGTTAGGGGACGGCTACGAGCAGTACTTC
CASSLAWLGDGYEQYF
>TRBJ2-2|TRBV27|.|few
TGTGCCAGCAGTTTTTCCACCGGGGAGCTGTTTTTT
CASSFSTGELFF
>TRBJ2-1|TRBV27|TRBD2|few
TGTGCCAGCAGTCCCCTGGGGGGGACTAGGACTTATGAGCAGTTCTTC
CASSPLGGTRTYEQFF
>TRBJ1-1|TRBV4-1|.|.
TGCGCCAGCAGCCAAGGGTGGACGAACACTGAAGCTTTCTTT
CASSQGWTNTEAFF
>TRBJ2-1|TRBV4-1|.|.
TGCGCCAGCAGCCAACCCCCGAGGGCGCAGGGTGAGCAGTTCTTC
CASSQPPRAQGEQFF
>TRBJ2-1|TRBV28|.|few
TGTGCCAGCAGTTCGGACGGACCCTACAATGAGCAGTTCTTC
CASSSDGPYNEQFF
>TRBJ2-1|TRBV7-9|TRBD2|few
TGTGCCAGCAGCCACCAGCGGGGAGGGATGTTTAATGAGCAGTTCTTC
CASSHQRGGMFNEQFF
>TRBJ2-5|TRBV12-3/TRBV12-4|TRBD1|few
TGTGCCAGCAGCCCTGGACAGGTGTTTACGCGTATCCATGAAGAGACCCAGTACTTC
CASSPGQVFTRIHEETQYF
>TRBJ2-7|TRBV4-2|TRBD2|few
TGTGCCAGCAGCCAAGATCGGGCTAGCGGTGACTACGAGCAGTACTTC
CASSQDRASGDYEQYF
>TRBJ1-1|TRBV5-1|.|many
TGCGCCAGCAGCTTGGTGGAGGACAGCGAAGCTTTCTTT
CASSLVEDSEAFF
>TRBJ2-3|TRBV5-1|TRBD2|.
TGCGCCAGCCTCGCGGGAGATCCTAGCACAGATACGCAGTATTTT
CASLAGDPSTDTQYF
>TRBJ2-2|TRBV5-1|TRBD2|few
TGCGCCAGCAGCTTCCCGACTAGCGGGGCTAACACCGGGGAGCTGTTTTTT
CASSFPTSGANTGELFF
>TRBJ2-7|TRBV4-1|.|many
TGCGCCAGCAGCCAAGTTTCAGGTTTCTACGAGCAGTACTTC
CASSQVSGFYEQYF
>TRBJ2-1|TRBV20-1|TRBD2|few
TGCATGGTAACTAGCGGGGTCTCCTACAATGAGCAGTTCTTC
CMVTSGVSYNEQFF
>TRBJ2-5|TRBV7-9|TRBD2|.
TGTGCCAGCAGCAATGGACTAGCGGACGTCCGAGAGACCCAGTACTTC
CASSNGLADVRETQYF
>TRBJ2-7|TRBV5-1|TRBD2|many
TGTGCCAGCAGCTTGGGCGGGAGCTCCTACGAGCAGTACTTC
CASSLGGSSYEQYF